The sequence of this T cell receptor (beta chain) was determined in a study of T cell changes during pregnancy in multiple sclerosis. Method: immunoSEQ multiplex PCR; TCRdb's copy keeps in-frame clones and lacks some. The sample lists about 30,000 clones; 75% to 95% were seen once. J gave up 4 bases and V 7 bases, and 7 bases lay outside the gene matches. The CDR3 runs 14 residues. Germline V CDR1 and CDR2: LNHDA, SQIVND (reference sequence). The chain uses TRBV19 and TRBJ1-1, with 9 nucleotides matching TRBD1. The receptor was isolated from a female donor with multiple sclerosis, enrolled in a pregnancy study. The sample was CD8+ T cells from peripheral blood mononuclear cells, taken before pregnancy. As DNA, the CDR3 is TGTGCCAGTAATGTTGGGACAGGGTCCACTGAAGCTTTCTTT. This codes for CASNVGTGSTEAFF.